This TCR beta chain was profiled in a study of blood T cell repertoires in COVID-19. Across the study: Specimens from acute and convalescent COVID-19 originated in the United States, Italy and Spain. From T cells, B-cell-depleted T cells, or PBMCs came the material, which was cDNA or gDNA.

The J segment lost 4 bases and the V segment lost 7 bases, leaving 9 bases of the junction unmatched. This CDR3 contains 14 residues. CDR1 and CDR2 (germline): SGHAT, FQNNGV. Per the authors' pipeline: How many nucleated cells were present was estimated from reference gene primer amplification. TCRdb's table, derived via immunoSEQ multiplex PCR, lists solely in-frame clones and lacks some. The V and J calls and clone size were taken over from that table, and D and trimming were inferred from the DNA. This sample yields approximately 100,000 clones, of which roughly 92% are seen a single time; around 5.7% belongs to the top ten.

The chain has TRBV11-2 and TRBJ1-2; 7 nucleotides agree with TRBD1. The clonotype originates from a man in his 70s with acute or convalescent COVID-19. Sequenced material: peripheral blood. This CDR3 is CASTPDGTAYGYTF. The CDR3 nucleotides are TGTGCCAGCACCCCTGACGGGACAGCCTATGGCTACACCTTC.